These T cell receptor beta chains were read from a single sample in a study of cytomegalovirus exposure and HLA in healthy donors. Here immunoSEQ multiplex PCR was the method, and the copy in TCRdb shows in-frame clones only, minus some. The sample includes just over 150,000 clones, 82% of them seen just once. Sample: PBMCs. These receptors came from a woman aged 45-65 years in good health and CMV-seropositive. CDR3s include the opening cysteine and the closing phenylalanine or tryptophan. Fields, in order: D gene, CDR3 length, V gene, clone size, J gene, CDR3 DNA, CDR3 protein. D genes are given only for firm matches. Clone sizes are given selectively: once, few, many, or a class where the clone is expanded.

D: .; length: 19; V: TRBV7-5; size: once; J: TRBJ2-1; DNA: TGTGCCAGAAGCCCGTCGGGGGCGGGGGGGAAGTCGTCAAACAATGAACAGTTCTTC; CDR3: CARSPSGAGGKSSNNEQFF
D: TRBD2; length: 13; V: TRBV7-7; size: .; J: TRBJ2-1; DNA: TGTGCCAGCAGCTTAGCGAGGGGGACTAGCTGGTTCTTC; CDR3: CASSLARGTSWFF
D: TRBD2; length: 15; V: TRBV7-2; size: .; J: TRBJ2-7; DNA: TGTGCCAGCAGCTTAGGTCCAGCTAGCGGCTACGAGCAGTACTTC; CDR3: CASSLGPASGYEQYF
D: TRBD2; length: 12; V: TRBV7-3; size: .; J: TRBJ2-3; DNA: TGTGCCAGCAGCTCGGGGGGGGATACGCAGTATTTT; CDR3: CASSSGGDTQYF
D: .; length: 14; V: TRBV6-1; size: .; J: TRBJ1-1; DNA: TGTGCCGCGAGGCTGGGCGGGGCAAGGACTGAAGCTTTCTTT; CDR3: CAARLGGARTEAFF
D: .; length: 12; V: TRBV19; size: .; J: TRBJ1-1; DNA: TGTGCCAGTAGTGCACAGGGTACTGAAGCTTTCTTT; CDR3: CASSAQGTEAFF
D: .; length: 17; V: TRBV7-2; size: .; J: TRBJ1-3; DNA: TGTGCCAGCAGCTTAGCGTCCCCGGGGATGGCTGGAAACACCATATATTTT; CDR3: CASSLASPGMAGNTIYF
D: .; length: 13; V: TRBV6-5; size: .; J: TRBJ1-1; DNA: TGTGCCAGCAGTCCCGGGACATACACTGAAGCTTTCTTT; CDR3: CASSPGTYTEAFF
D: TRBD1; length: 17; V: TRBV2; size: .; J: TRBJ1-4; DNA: TGTGCCAGCAGTGAGAACAGGGGGCGCGGCATTCCTGAAAAACTGTTTTTT; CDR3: CASSENRGRGIPEKLFF
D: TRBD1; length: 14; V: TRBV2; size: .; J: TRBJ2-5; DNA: TGTGCCAGCACCACCCCGGGACAGGGGGGGACCCAGTACTTC; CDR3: CASTTPGQGGTQYF
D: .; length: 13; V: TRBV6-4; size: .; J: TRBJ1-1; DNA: TGTGCCAGCAGTGAAATGACAGGCACTGAAGCTTTCTTT; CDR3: CASSEMTGTEAFF
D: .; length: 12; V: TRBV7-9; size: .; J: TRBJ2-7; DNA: TGTTCCAGCAGCCCCGGTCTGTGGGAGCAGTACTTC; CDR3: CSSSPGLWEQYF
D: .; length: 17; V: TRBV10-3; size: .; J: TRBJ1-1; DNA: TGTGCCATCAGTGCCTCGGGTGGAGGGTTGACGAACACTGAAGCTTTCTTT; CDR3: CAISASGGGLTNTEAFF
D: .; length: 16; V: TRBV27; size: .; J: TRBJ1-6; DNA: TGTGCCAGCAGTTTCTCAGGGACTTACTATAATTCACCCCTCCACTTT; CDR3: CASSFSGTYYNSPLHF
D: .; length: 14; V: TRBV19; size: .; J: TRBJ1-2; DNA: TGTGCCAGTAGTGGGCCAGGACTCAACTATGGCTACACCTTC; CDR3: CASSGPGLNYGYTF
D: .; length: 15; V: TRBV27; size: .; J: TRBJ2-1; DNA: TGTGCCAGCAGCCCGAACAGGCGTAGGGGCAATGAGCAGTTCTTC; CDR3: CASSPNRRRGNEQFF
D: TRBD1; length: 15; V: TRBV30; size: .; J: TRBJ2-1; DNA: TGTGCCTGGAGCTTGGGACAGGCGTCCTACAATGAGCAGTTCTTC; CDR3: CAWSLGQASYNEQFF
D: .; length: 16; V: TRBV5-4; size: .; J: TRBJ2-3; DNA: TGTGCCAGCAGCTTGGACCCAATTTTAGGCACAGATACGCAGTATTTT; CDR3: CASSLDPILGTDTQYF
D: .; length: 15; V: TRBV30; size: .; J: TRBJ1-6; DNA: TGTGCCTGGAGTGTACCGGGTGTCGAGAGTTCACCCCTCCACTTT; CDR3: CAWSVPGVESSPLHF
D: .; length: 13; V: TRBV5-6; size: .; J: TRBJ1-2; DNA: TGTGCCAGCAGCCGGACAGCTGCTAAGGGCTACACCTTC; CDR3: CASSRTAAKGYTF
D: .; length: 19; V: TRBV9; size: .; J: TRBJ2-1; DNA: TGTGCCAGCAGCTCCCCGGTGGAGGGACTTTCGAGCTCCTACAATGAGCAGTTCTTC; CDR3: CASSSPVEGLSSSYNEQFF
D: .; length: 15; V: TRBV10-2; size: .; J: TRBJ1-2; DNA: TGCGCCAGCAGTGACCCCCCAGGGAATCGCTATGGCTACACCTTC; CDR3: CASSDPPGNRYGYTF
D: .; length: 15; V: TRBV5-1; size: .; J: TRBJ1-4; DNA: TGCGCCAGCCGAGGAGGCCGACAGGTTAATGAAAAACTGTTTTTT; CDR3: CASRGGRQVNEKLFF
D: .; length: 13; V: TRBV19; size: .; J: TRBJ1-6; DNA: TGTGCCAGTGAGCCAGGGCGAGGAAGGCCCCTCCACTTT; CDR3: CASEPGRGRPLHF
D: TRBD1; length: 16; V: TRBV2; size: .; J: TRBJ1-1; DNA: TGTGCCAGCCTGAACGCCGGAGGGGGCTTAGGCACTGAAGCTTTCTTT; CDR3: CASLNAGGGLGTEAFF
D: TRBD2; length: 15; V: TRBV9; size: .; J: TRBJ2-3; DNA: TGTGCCAGCAGCGTAAGTGGCGGGGGAGCAGATACGCAGTATTTT; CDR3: CASSVSGGGADTQYF
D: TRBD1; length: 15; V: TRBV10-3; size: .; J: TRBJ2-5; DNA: TGTGCCATCAGCCCCAGGACAGGGGGACAAGAGACCCAGTACTTC; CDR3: CAISPRTGGQETQYF
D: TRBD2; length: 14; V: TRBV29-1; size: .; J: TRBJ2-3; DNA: TGCAGCCTCCGACTAGCGGGTTTGACAGATACGCAGTATTTT; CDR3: CSLRLAGLTDTQYF
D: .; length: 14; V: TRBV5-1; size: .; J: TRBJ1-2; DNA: TGCGCCAGCAGCAGACAGGAACCTAACTATGGCTACACCTTC; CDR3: CASSRQEPNYGYTF
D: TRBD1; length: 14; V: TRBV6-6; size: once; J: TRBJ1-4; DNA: TGTGCCAGCAGTTATAGCAGGGGGCCCGAAAAACTGTTTTTT; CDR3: CASSYSRGPEKLFF
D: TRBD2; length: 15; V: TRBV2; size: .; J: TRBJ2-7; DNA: TGTGCCAGCCGAAGGACTAGCGGGAGCTCCTACGAGCAGTACTTC; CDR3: CASRRTSGSSYEQYF
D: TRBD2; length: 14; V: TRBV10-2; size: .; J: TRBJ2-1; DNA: TGCGCCAGCAACCCTAGCGGGGCCTGGGGCGAGCAGTTCTTC; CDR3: CASNPSGAWGEQFF
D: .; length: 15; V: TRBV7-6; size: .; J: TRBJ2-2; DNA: TGTGCCAGCAGCTCCCAGGGCTTGGGCACCGGGGAGCTGTTTTTT; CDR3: CASSSQGLGTGELFF
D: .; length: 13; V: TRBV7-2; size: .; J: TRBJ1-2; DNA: TGTGCCAGCAGCTTAGAGGAGGCCTATGGCTACACCTTC; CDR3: CASSLEEAYGYTF
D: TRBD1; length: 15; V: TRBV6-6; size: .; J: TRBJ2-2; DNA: TGTGCCAGCAGTTACTCCCAGGGGGCCACCGGGGAGCTGTTTTTT; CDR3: CASSYSQGATGELFF